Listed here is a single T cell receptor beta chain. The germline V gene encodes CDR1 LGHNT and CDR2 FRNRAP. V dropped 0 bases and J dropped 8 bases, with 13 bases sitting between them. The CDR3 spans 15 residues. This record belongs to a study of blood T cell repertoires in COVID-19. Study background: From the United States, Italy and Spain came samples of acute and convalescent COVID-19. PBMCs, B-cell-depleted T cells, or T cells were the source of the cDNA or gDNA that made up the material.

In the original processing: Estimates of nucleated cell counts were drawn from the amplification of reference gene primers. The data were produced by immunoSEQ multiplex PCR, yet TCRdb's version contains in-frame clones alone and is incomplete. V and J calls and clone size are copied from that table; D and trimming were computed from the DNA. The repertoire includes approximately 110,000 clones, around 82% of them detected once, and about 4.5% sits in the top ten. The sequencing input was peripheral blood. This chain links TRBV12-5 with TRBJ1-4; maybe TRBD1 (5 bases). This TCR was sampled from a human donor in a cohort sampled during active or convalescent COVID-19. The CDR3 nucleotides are TGTGCTAGTGGTTTGGTAACGGCCTCAGGGGAAAAACTGTTTTTT. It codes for CASGLVTASGEKLFF.